The TCR beta chain described here comes from a study of blood T cell repertoires in COVID-19 (TCRdb year 2020). Study-wide context: The collaborator samples originated in the United States, Italy and Spain and spanned the acute and convalescent phases of COVID-19. The sample metadata nearly always contained a de-identified subject ID, COVID-19 status, age in years and sex. The dataset comprised deeply sampled blood TCRbeta repertoires from subjects exposed to, actively infected with, or recovered from COVID-19. The material from the prospective study consisted of cDNA or gDNA derived from T cells, B-cell-depleted T cells, or PBMCs. The repertoires were released in a freely available public database intended as a resource for research on the immune response to SARS-CoV-2. Samples came from the ongoing ImmuneRACE study (first 160 participants) plus 1,254 subjects from 6 global collaborators. Where available, HLA class I and class II types were taken from metadata supplied by the sample provider and were not determined by assay-based typing. Beyond this particular receptor, the publication reports: How much clinical and demographic metadata was included differed by source and by participant, and the metadata was provided uncurated.

This clone was observed a handful of times. The antigen it recognizes is unknown. No base qualities exist here, and no much larger clone lies one base off it. The germline V gene (reference sequence) sets CDR1 to SEHNR and CDR2 to FQNEAQ. From the cysteine through the phenylalanine, the CDR3 covers 15 amino acids. The kept DNA is CDR3 alone, 45 bases in frame from the first base. V trim: 5 bases; J trim: 2 bases; unmatched bases: 3. The immunoSEQ Assay, a bias-controlled multiplex PCR, was used to amplify TCRbeta CDR3 regions from genomic DNA. Under the source paper's analysis protocol: Within the assay, amplification of reference gene primers was used to estimate how many nucleated cells each sample contained. To quantify the absolute abundance of each unique TCRbeta CDR3 rearrangement, sequence reads were collapsed and filtered. For each sample, productive Simpson clonality was calculated as the square root of Simpson's diversity index over productive rearrangements. This is the immuneACCESS table as TCRdb keeps it, with only in-frame sequences that have V and J called. A part of the clones is gone; compared with another copy, unresolved V genes explain less than half, and the rest is unexplained. V and J calls and clone size follow that table, whereas D and trimming were derived from the DNA. In this sample the table shows fewer than 300,000 clones, approximately 90% of which occur a single time. The top ten clones comprise 2.2% of the sample.

One collaborating source in Seattle enrolled patients during active infection and followed them longitudinally through the course of disease. Collaborating institutions collected whole blood in K2EDTA tubes following their own protocols. For TCRbeta analysis, collaborators shipped samples in one of three forms: frozen whole blood, isolated PBMCs, or DNA extracted from either of those sample types. The rearrangement combines TRBV7-9 with TRBJ2-3, and TRBD2 aligns with 11 junction nucleotides. The receptor comes from a woman in her 30s with COVID-19, enrolled during active disease. Source material: peripheral blood. The sequenced DNA is TGTGCCAGCAGCGTGGGACTAGCGGTCACAGATACGCAGTATTTT. It specifies CASSVGLAVTDTQYF.